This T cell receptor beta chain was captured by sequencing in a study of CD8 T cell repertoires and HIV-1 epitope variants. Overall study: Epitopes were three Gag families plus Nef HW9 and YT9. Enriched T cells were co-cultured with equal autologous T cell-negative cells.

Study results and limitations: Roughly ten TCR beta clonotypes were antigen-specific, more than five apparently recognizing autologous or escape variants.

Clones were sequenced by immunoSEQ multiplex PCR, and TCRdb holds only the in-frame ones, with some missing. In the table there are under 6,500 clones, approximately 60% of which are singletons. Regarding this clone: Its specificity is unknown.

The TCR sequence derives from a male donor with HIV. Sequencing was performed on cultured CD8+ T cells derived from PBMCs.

The chain's CDR3 is CASSFTNTEAFF. CDR3 DNA: TGTGCCAGCAGTTTTACGAACACTGAAGCTTTCTTT. The rearrangement joins TRBV28 to TRBJ1-1, with D unresolved. From germline, CDR1 is MDHEN and CDR2 SYDVKM. The ends were cut back, 3 bases at V and 1 base at J, with 3 bases in the middle. CDR3 length: 12 residues.